The 28 T cell receptor beta chains reported below all come from one sample, sequenced in a study of spatial heterogeneity in lung cancer. TCRdb re-called the 5' RACE reads through MiXCR, storing one row per CDR3 protein. The table has about 82,000 distinct CDR3 sequences, 10% to 15% seen once. Time point meaning: sample taken at primary tumor resection. The sequenced material consisted of unsorted whole RNA from tumor, nontumor lung or frozen PBMC. The sequences come from PBMCs, collected at surgery. The receptors originated from a male donor with early-stage non-small cell lung cancer.

The table lists this clonotype with many counts. V usage is TRBV29-1 and J usage is TRBJ1-1; no definite D call. The CDR3 consists of 14 residues. Trimming stripped 0 bases from V and 6 bases from J, with 14 bases between. Germline V lookup: CDR1 SQVTM, CDR2 ANQGSEA. Here the CDR3 DNA reads TGCAGCGTTGAAGATCCCCTGGGGAGCGCTGAAGCTTTCTTT. This encodes CSVEDPLGSAEAFF.

V and J are TRBV10-2 and TRBJ2-7, with D tentatively TRBD2 (6 bases). In germline, CDR1 is WSHSY, CDR2 SAAADI. V lost 5 bases and J lost 0, with 14 bases in between. The CDR3 has 15 residues. The CDR3 DNA is TGCGCCAGCAGTACACCGGGACTTAGCTCCTACGAGCAGTACTTC. This codes for CASSTPGLSSYEQYF.

This clonotype was observed a few times. The V gene is TRBV30, the J gene TRBJ1-1; D unresolved. Trimming removed 2 bases from V and 5 bases from J, with 12 bases in between. The CDR3 has 13 residues. Germline loops: CDR1 GTSNPN, CDR2 SVGIG (reference sequence). For the CDR3, the DNA is TGTGCCTGGAGTTCTCCCCGGCGGACTGAAGCTTTCTTT. Translated, it gives CAWSSPRRTEAFF. Looking up the rest from reference TRBV30 and TRBJ1-1 gives the full variable domain: SQTIHQWPATLVQPVGSPLSLECTVEGTSNPNLYWYRQAAGRGLQLLFYSVGIGQISSEVPQNLSASRPQDRQFILSSKKLLLSDSGFYLCAWSSPRRTEAFFGQGTRLTVV.

This rearrangement joins TRBV11-2 to TRBJ2-3; D is undetermined. The CDR3 runs to 15 residues. V lost 6 bases to trimming and J lost 0 bases, with 13 bases between them. CDR1 is SGHAT and CDR2 is FQNNGV in the germline V gene. The CDR3 DNA reads as TGTGCCAGCAGTAGTAACAGCCATAGCACAGATACGCAGTATTTT. It yields the protein CASSSNSHSTDTQYF.

This clonotype was counted between two and nine times. V usage is TRBV5-1 and J usage is TRBJ2-5, with 9 positions matching TRBD2. Trimming cost V 4 bases and J 5 bases; bases outside gene matches: 9. Looked up from germline, CDR1 is SGHRS and CDR2 is YFSETQ. The CDR3 contains 15 residues. The CDR3 spells CASSPNTSGRETQYF. CDR3 in DNA: TGCGCCAGCAGCCCAAATACTAGCGGGCGGGAGACCCAGTACTTC.

In its sample, this clonotype was seen many times. The chain couples TRBV11-2 to TRBJ2-3; D might be TRBD2 (6 bases). Germline values: CDR1 SGHAT, CDR2 FQNNGV. V was clipped by 7 bases and J by 2 bases, with 10 bases between them. The CDR3 runs 13 residues. DNA of the CDR3: TGTGCCAGCACCCGGACTAACACAGATACGCAGTATTTT. It specifies CASTRTNTDTQYF.

This clonotype has a handful of counts. The chain is built from TRBV19 and TRBJ1-1, with TRBD1 as a possible D gene (6 bases). V lost 8 bases and J 2 bases, leaving 15 bases between the germline ends. Germline assignment: CDR1 LNHDA and CDR2 SQIVND (reference sequence). CDR3 length: 14 amino acids. CDR3 nucleotide sequence: TGTGCCAGTGCCTCCGGGACACCTAACACTGAAGCTTTCTTT. It is translated as CASASGTPNTEAFF.

This clonotype was recorded a few times. The rearrangement links TRBV27 to TRBJ1-1, with a weak D call TRBD1 (5 bases). The germline V gene encodes CDR1 MNHEY and CDR2 SMNVEV (reference sequence). V was pared by 0 bases and J by 4 bases, with 9 bases between. There are 14 residues in the CDR3. The CDR3 region is CASSLSKGVTEAFF. The CDR3, as DNA: TGTGCCAGCAGTTTATCGAAAGGGGTCACTGAAGCTTTCTTT.

In its sample, this clonotype was seen a few times. This chain links TRBV19 with TRBJ2-5, with D possibly TRBD1 on 7 matching bases. The V end was cut by 10 bases, the J end by 0 bases, with 15 bases between. Germline V gene lookup returns CDR1 LNHDA and CDR2 SQIVND (reference sequence). The CDR3 contains 14 residues. The CDR3 here is CATRQGLNQETQYF. CDR3 nucleotides: TGTGCCACTCGACAGGGACTGAACCAAGAGACCCAGTACTTC. Based on the CDR3 plus reference TRBV19 and TRBJ2-5, the full variable domain is DGGITQSPKYLFRKEGQNVTLSCEQNLNHDAMYWYRQDPGQGLRLIYYSQIVNDFQKGDIAEGYSVSREKKESFPLTVTSAQKNPTAFYLCATRQGLNQETQYFGPGTRLLVL.

This chain uses TRBV7-3 with TRBJ2-1, with 10 bases identical to TRBD2. The trim removed 4 bases at V and 6 bases at J, leaving 6 bases unmatched. Germline values: CDR1 SGHTA, CDR2 FQGTGA. The CDR3 runs to 15 residues. The chain's CDR3 is CASSSLAGAVNEQFF. The CDR3 DNA sequence: TGTGCCAGCAGCTCGCTAGCGGGGGCCGTCAATGAGCAGTTCTTC.

This clonotype turned up a few times. This sequence joins TRBV25-1 and TRBJ2-7; perhaps TRBD1 as D (6 bases). This CDR3 has 12 residues. The V end lost 4 bases, the J end lost 10 bases, and 14 bases lay between the germline ends. The V gene's germline CDR1 is MGHDK and CDR2 SYGVNS. The CDR3 is CASSAGTRDQYF. CDR3 nucleotides: TGTGCCAGCAGTGCCGGGACAAGGGATCAGTACTTC.

This clonotype was observed a few times. The chain couples TRBV18 to TRBJ1-1; D gene ambiguous. CDR3 size: 14 residues. V lost 4 bases, J lost 2 bases, and 11 bases lay in between. Germline CDR1 reads KGHSH; CDR2 reads LQKENI. The CDR3 coding sequence is TGTGCCAGCTCACGAACAGAAGATAACACTGAAGCTTTCTTT. Translation gives CASSRTEDNTEAFF.

This clonotype was observed a handful of times. The chain joins TRBV10-3 to TRBJ2-3; TRBD2 aligns across 7 bases. The CDR3 has 14 amino acids. CDR1 ENHRY and CDR2 SYGVKD come from the germline V gene. J lost 0 bases, V lost 8 bases, and 5 bases had no gene match. CDR3: CAIGRDGSTDTQYF. CDR3 in DNA: TGTGCCATCGGGAGGGATGGTAGCACAGATACGCAGTATTTT.

The chain combines TRBV3-1 with TRBJ2-3, with 11 positions matching TRBD2. V lost 4 bases and J lost 0; bases outside the gene matches: 3. Germline V lookup: CDR1 LGHDT, CDR2 YNNKEL (reference sequence). This CDR3 contains 16 residues. Written as DNA, the CDR3 is TGTGCCAGCAGCCCAACTAGCGGGAGTAGCACAGATACGCAGTATTTT. Translating it yields CASSPTSGSSTDTQYF.

This clonotype was observed many times. The genes are TRBV28 and TRBJ1-1; TRBD1 matches 7 bases. CDR1 is MDHEN and CDR2 is SYDVKM in the germline V gene. The J segment lost 4 bases and the V segment lost 8 bases, leaving 4 bases of the junction unmatched. CDR3 length: 12 residues. The CDR3 here is CASSWTGTEAFF. In DNA, the CDR3 is TGTGCCAGCTCCTGGACAGGCACTGAAGCTTTCTTT. The full variable domain, in which reference TRBV28 and TRBJ1-1 provide the parts outside the CDR3, is DVKVTQSSRYLVKRTGEKVFLECVQDMDHENMFWYRQDPGLGLRLIYFSYDVKMKEKGDIPEGYSVSREKKERFSLILESASTNQTSMYLCASSWTGTEAFFGQGTRLTVV.

The chain joins TRBV12-3 or TRBV12-4 to TRBJ2-5; 7 nucleotides line up with TRBD1. J was trimmed by 7 bases and V by 10 bases; bases with no gene match: 15. The CDR3 is 14 residues long. The CDR3 DNA reads TGTGCCATCGCTAAATCGACAGGGTCGGCGACCCAGTACTTC. Translation: CAIAKSTGSATQYF.

The rearrangement uses TRBV3-1 and TRBJ2-3; D unclear. V was clipped by 6 bases and J by 1 base, with 5 bases between them. CDR3 size: 12 residues. The V gene's germline CDR1 is LGHDT and CDR2 YNNKEL (reference sequence). The CDR3 reads CASSYRTDTQYF. The CDR3 bases are TGTGCCAGCAGTTATCGCACAGATACGCAGTATTTT.

The V gene is TRBV7-9, the J gene TRBJ2-5, with D perhaps TRBD1 or TRBD2 (6 bases each). The CDR3 spans 16 residues. The V end was cut by 5 bases, the J end by 4 bases, with 20 bases between. Germline CDR1 reads SEHNR; CDR2 reads FQNEAQ (reference sequence). CDR3 loop: CASSLGGEPGGETQYF. The CDR3 DNA reads as TGTGCCAGCAGCCTCGGGGGCGAACCTGGGGGAGAGACCCAGTACTTC.

This clonotype was counted a few times. V and J are TRBV29-1 and TRBJ2-1; 7 bases fit TRBD1. V shed 6 bases, J shed 7 bases, and the junction held 6 bases outside the gene matches. The CDR3 length is 12 residues. The germline V gene has CDR1 SQVTM and CDR2 ANQGSEA. The CDR3 region is CSVTGQLNEQFF. CDR3 DNA sequence: TGCAGCGTGACGGGACAGTTAAATGAGCAGTTCTTC.

This clonotype was seen a handful of times. The chain joins TRBV5-1 to TRBJ1-5; 9 nucleotides line up with TRBD1. CDR1 SGHRS and CDR2 YFSETQ come from the germline V gene. Losses at the gene ends were 4 bases for V and 7 bases for J; bases not matched to a gene: 3. The CDR3 runs 13 residues. CDR3 residues: CASSRTGEQPQHF. In DNA form, the CDR3 reads TGCGCCAGCAGCCGGACAGGGGAGCAGCCCCAGCATTTT.

This clonotype occurred many times. The V call is TRBV29-1, the J call TRBJ1-1, with D unclear. Trimming left V 5 bases short and J 5 bases short, with 15 bases between. There are 13 residues in the CDR3. The germline V gene has CDR1 SQVTM and CDR2 ANQGSEA. The CDR3 nucleotides are TGCAGCGTTCGCGGCCAAAGGGAAACTGAAGCTTTCTTT. Protein: CSVRGQRETEAFF.

The chain is built from TRBV6-1 and TRBJ2-3; tentative D call: TRBD2 (6 bases). CDR1 and CDR2 from the germline V gene are MNHNS and SASEGT. V lost 7 bases and J 0 bases, leaving 8 bases between the germline ends. This CDR3 spans 13 amino acids. The CDR3 DNA is TGTGCCAGCAATGCGGGAAGCACAGATACGCAGTATTTT. Amino acid sequence: CASNAGSTDTQYF.

The chain combines TRBV5-1 with TRBJ1-1; D remains ambiguous. The germline V and J ends were trimmed by 0 bases and 1 base, with 10 bases remaining between them. This CDR3 contains 15 residues. The germline V gene has CDR1 SGHRS and CDR2 YFSETQ. As DNA, the CDR3 is TGCGCCAGCAGCTTGGGTGGGATCCGGAACACTGAAGCTTTCTTT. This encodes CASSLGGIRNTEAFF.

This clonotype was found many times. CDR3 coding DNA: TGCTCTAGCGGGGGACCAGATACGCAGTATTTT. It specifies CSSGGPDTQYF. The chain carries TRBV20-1 and TRBJ2-3; 10 bases are shared with TRBD2. The germline V gene has CDR1 DFQATT and CDR2 SNEGSKA (reference sequence). The CDR3 loop spans 11 amino acids.

The CDR3 nucleotides read TGTGCCAGCAGCTTATCGACCTTCCTAGACGAGCAGTACTTC. It specifies CASSLSTFLDEQYF. The chain recombines TRBV7-6 with TRBJ2-7; D is unresolved. The CDR3 has 14 amino acids. The V gene's germline CDR1 is SGHVS and CDR2 FNYEAQ. Trimming removed 2 bases at V and 5 bases at J, with 13 bases between.

The rearrangement uses TRBV11-1 and TRBJ1-3, with a tentative D call TRBD1 (5 bases). CDR1 is SGHAT and CDR2 is FQDESV in the germline V gene (reference sequence). This CDR3 comprises 16 residues. Trimming pared 5 bases from V and 0 bases from J, leaving 14 bases between. The CDR3 sequence is CASSASTVISGNTIYF. The DNA for the CDR3 is TGTGCCAGCAGCGCCTCGACAGTTATCTCTGGAAACACCATATATTTT. The variable domain in full, with the rest retrieved from reference TRBV11-1 and TRBJ1-3, is EAEVAQSPRYKITEKSQAVAFWCDPISGHATLYWYRQILGQGPELLVQFQDESVVDDSQLPKDRFSAERLKGVDSTLKIQPAELGDSAMYLCASSASTVISGNTIYFGEGSWLTVV.

This clonotype was seen ten or more times. This chain joins TRBV20-1 and TRBJ2-3, with TRBD2 as a possible D gene (7 bases). Between the trimmed V and J ends, which lost 0 bases and 2 bases, there was a span of 12 bases. The CDR3 loop spans 15 amino acids. Germline CDR1 is DFQATT and CDR2 is SNEGSKA (reference sequence). The chain's CDR3 is CSAREGGGYTDTQYF. In DNA, the CDR3 is TGCAGTGCTAGAGAGGGCGGGGGCTACACAGATACGCAGTATTTT.

The CDR3, as DNA: TGTGCCAGCAGCTCGGGACAGAAAGGGAATGAGCAGTTCTTC. This sequence encodes CASSSGQKGNEQFF. The chain carries TRBV7-9 and TRBJ2-1; 7 bases are a match to TRBD1. This CDR3 is built from 14 residues. The J segment lost 7 bases and the V segment lost 4 bases, leaving 7 bases of the junction unmatched. Germline CDR1 and CDR2: SEHNR and FQNEAQ (reference sequence).